One sample yielded the 30 T cell receptor beta chains listed below, sequenced in a study of blood T cells in healthy people across ages. The use of a sample-barcoded 5' primer and a J-beta primer mix characterized a second PCR of 7 to 11 cycles. TCRdb redid the calling of the 5' RACE reads with MiXCR, one entry per CDR3 protein. The table has around 1.1 million distinct CDR3 sequences, roughly two fifths seen once. Specimen: blood. The source of these receptors is a man aged 18 to 29 in good health.

The chain employs TRBV12-3 or TRBV12-4 and TRBJ1-2; 8 nucleotides line up with TRBD1. The CDR3 is 13 amino acids. V shed 6 bases and J 7 bases; nucleotides not matched to a gene: 7. CDR3 nucleotides: TGTGCCAGCAGACGGACAGGGAATGCTGGCTACACCTTC. Protein: CASRRTGNAGYTF.

CDR3 DNA: TGTGCCTGGAGTGAACAGGGAGGTAATGAGCAGTTCTTC. This translates into CAWSEQGGNEQFF. V usage is TRBV30 and J usage is TRBJ2-1, with D possibly being TRBD1 or TRBD2 (6 bases each). The CDR3 has 13 residues. Germline-derived CDR1 and CDR2 are GTSNPN and SVGIG (reference sequence). V lost 1 base and J 7 bases, leaving 11 bases between the germline ends. Complete variable domain (other parts from reference TRBV30 and TRBJ2-1): SQTIHQWPATLVQPVGSPLSLECTVEGTSNPNLYWYRQAAGRGLQLLFYSVGIGQISSEVPQNLSASRPQDRQFILSSKKLLLSDSGFYLCAWSEQGGNEQFFGPGTRLTVL.

A word on this clonotype: No conserved phenylalanine or tryptophan is present at the end of the CDR3, so a read error is the likely explanation. CDR3 loop: CASSQRGINEQFL. In DNA form, the CDR3 reads TGTGCCAGCAGCCAACGGGGAATAAATGAGCAGTTCTTA. V usage is TRBV3-1 and J usage is TRBJ2-1, with D perhaps matching TRBD2 (5 bases). The V and J ends lost 2 bases and 7 bases respectively, with 9 bases between them. CDR3 size: 13 residues. The germline CDR1 and CDR2 sequences are LGHDT and YNNKEL (reference sequence).

The sample holds a few counts of this clonotype. V is TRBV10-3 and J is TRBJ1-1; D not resolved. The CDR3 runs to 11 residues. The V and J ends lost 6 bases and 3 bases respectively, with 5 bases between them. Germline V gene lookup returns CDR1 ENHRY and CDR2 SYGVKD. The CDR3 sequence is CAIRTDTEAFF. The CDR3, as DNA: TGTGCCATCAGGACCGACACTGAAGCTTTCTTT.

In DNA form, the CDR3 reads TGCGCCAGCAGCCCGGGGGGGCTCGAGAATCAGCCCCAGCATTTT. Amino acid sequence: CASSPGGLENQPQHF. This chain links TRBV4-1 with TRBJ1-5; maybe TRBD1 (6 bases). The germline CDR1 and CDR2 sequences are MGHRA and YSYEKL. This CDR3 is built from 15 residues. Trimming took off 4 bases at V and 4 bases at J, with 14 bases between the two ends.

This clonotype was detected a few times. Possible read error: a much larger clone is one base away. The chain uses TRBV14 and TRBJ1-2, with D unclear. Germline CDR1 reads SGHDN; CDR2 reads FVKESK. V was shortened by 1 base and J by 1 base, with 4 bases between the two germline ends. The CDR3 is 13 residues long. The CDR3 is CASSQGHNYGYTF. Written as DNA, the CDR3 is TGTGCCAGCAGCCAAGGACATAACTATGGCTACACCTTC.

CDR3 sequence reads: CASSHDRALGDTQYF. CDR3 nucleotide sequence: TGTGCCAGCAGTCACGACAGGGCCCTCGGAGATACGCAGTATTTT. The rearrangement uses TRBV6-6 and TRBJ2-3, with 7 bases fitting TRBD1. The V gene end was trimmed by 5 bases and the J gene end by 5 bases; junction bases not matched to a gene: 10. This CDR3 is built from 15 residues. Germline V gives CDR1 MNHNY, CDR2 SVGAGI (reference sequence).

A few counts support this clonotype. The chain joins TRBV6-5 to TRBJ1-2, with D possibly being TRBD1 (5 bases). The CDR3 totals 16 residues. The V and J ends lost 4 bases and 8 bases respectively, with 23 bases between them. In germline, CDR1 is MNHEY, CDR2 SVGAGI. This CDR3 reads CASSSRHGRGILGYTF. The CDR3 region has the DNA TGTGCCAGCAGTTCGCGACACGGGAGGGGAATTTTGGGCTACACCTTC.

This clonotype was counted many times. At one end, the junction sequence differs from germline, possibly due to a read error. This chain links TRBV5-1 with TRBJ2-7; possibly TRBD2 for D (5 bases). Germline V lookup: CDR1 SGHRS, CDR2 YFSETQ. The CDR3 covers 11 residues. The CDR3 DNA follows: TGTGCCAGCAGCGGCCCCTACGAGCAGTACTTC. This encodes CASSGPYEQYF.

The chain uses TRBV12-3 or TRBV12-4 and TRBJ1-2, with D possibly matching TRBD1 (5 bases). The CDR3 runs to 16 residues. V lost 3 bases and J 10 bases, leaving 24 bases between the germline ends. The CDR3 bases are TGTGCCAGCAGTTTTATAGCAGCGGGGGATCGGAGCGACTACACCTTC. Protein sequence: CASSFIAAGDRSDYTF.

The sample holds one count of this clonotype. The V and J genes are TRBV5-1 and TRBJ1-2; 8 bases are a match to TRBD1. Trimming at V came to 4 bases and at J to 7 bases, leaving 18 bases not matched to a gene. The germline CDR1 and CDR2 sequences are SGHRS and YFSETQ. The CDR3 has 17 residues. DNA for the CDR3: TGCGCCAGCAGCGCAGCCAGGGACAGGAGTGTAGTATTTGGCTACACCTTC. It is translated as CASSAARDRSVVFGYTF. The whole variable domain, filled in from reference TRBV5-1 and TRBJ1-2, reads KAGVTQTPRYLIKTRGQQVTLSCSPISGHRSVSWYQQTPGQGLQFLFEYFSETQRNKGNFPGRFSGRQFSNSRSEMNVSTLELGDSALYLCASSAARDRSVVFGYTFGSGTRLTVV.

The chain is built from TRBV29-1 and TRBJ2-1; the D gene is possibly TRBD1 (6 bases). This CDR3 has 16 amino acids. CDR1 and CDR2 (germline): SQVTM, ANQGSEA. V dropped 1 base and J dropped 2 bases, with 15 bases sitting between them. The chain's CDR3 is CSVEGGPRSTYNEQFF. In nucleotides, the CDR3 is TGCAGCGTTGAAGGGGGGCCGCGCAGTACCTACAATGAGCAGTTCTTC.

The V gene is TRBV15, the J gene TRBJ2-5, with TRBD1 as a possible D gene (6 bases). Germline CDR1 LNHNV, CDR2 YYDKDF (reference sequence). This CDR3 contains 17 residues. V was cut by 0 bases and J by 0 bases, with 14 bases left in between. The CDR3 protein is CATSRDLGRGYQETQYF. As DNA, the CDR3 is TGTGCCACCAGCAGAGATTTGGGCAGGGGATACCAAGAGACCCAGTACTTC.

This rearrangement joins TRBV27 to TRBJ2-4; 9 positions agree with TRBD2. The last part of the DNA fits TRBJ2-7 better; the J call may be wrong. CDR3 size: 14 residues. Germline CDR1 and CDR2: MNHEY and SMNVEV (reference sequence). CDR3 DNA: TGTGCCAGCAGTCCGCGGACTAGCGTCTACGAGCAGTACTTC. Its protein is CASSPRTSVYEQYF.

This clonotype was seen only a few times. The rearrangement links TRBV12-5 to TRBJ2-7, with D tentatively TRBD1 (6 bases). V lost 1 base, J lost 6 bases, and 19 bases lay in between. The CDR3 consists of 16 residues. CDR1 and CDR2 (germline): LGHNT, FRNRAP. CDR3 region: CASGLARVGHSGEQYF. CDR3 nucleotides: TGTGCTAGTGGTTTGGCCCGCGTGGGACACTCGGGCGAGCAGTACTTC.

This chain uses TRBV4-1 with TRBJ1-4; D not certain. V lost 4 bases and J 8 bases, leaving 14 bases between the germline ends. CDR1 and CDR2 (germline): MGHRA, YSYEKL. This CDR3 has 14 amino acids. The CDR3 DNA sequence: TGCGCCAGCAGCCTTTCCCTCTTTGGGGAAAAACTGTTTTTT. This translates into CASSLSLFGEKLFF.

V is TRBV30 and J is TRBJ1-2; no clear D. Trimming pared 4 bases from V and 0 bases from J, leaving 9 bases between. CDR3 length equals 13 residues. Germline V gives CDR1 GTSNPN, CDR2 SVGIG (reference sequence). The CDR3 loop reads CAWKRAANYGYTF. CDR3 in DNA: TGTGCCTGGAAGAGGGCAGCTAACTATGGCTACACCTTC.

The chain has TRBV20-1 and TRBJ2-3, with 8 bases matching TRBD2. From germline, CDR1 is DFQATT and CDR2 SNEGSKA (reference sequence). Trimming took 3 bases from V and 2 from J; bases not matched to a gene: 7. The CDR3 has 15 amino acids. The CDR3, as DNA: TGCAGTGCTAGGCCAGCGCGGGGGGACACAGATACGCAGTATTTT. Encoded protein: CSARPARGDTDTQYF.

The chain couples TRBV9 to TRBJ2-5; 9 bases line up with TRBD2. The CDR3 is 16 residues long. J gave up 2 bases and V 0 bases, and 5 bases lay outside the gene matches. Germline V lookup: CDR1 SGDLS, CDR2 YYNGEE. DNA for the CDR3: TGTGCCAGCAGCGTAGCTCCGACTAGCGGACAAGAGACCCAGTACTTC. Translating it yields CASSVAPTSGQETQYF.

This clonotype turned up a few times. The rearrangement joins TRBV18 to TRBJ2-3, with 7 nucleotides matching TRBD1. Germline loops: CDR1 KGHSH, CDR2 LQKENI. The V gene end was trimmed by 3 bases and the J gene end by 4 bases; junction bases not matched to a gene: 4. The CDR3 covers 14 residues. The CDR3 loop reads CASSPKQGPDTQYF. The CDR3 DNA reads as TGTGCCAGCTCACCCAAACAGGGGCCAGATACGCAGTATTTT.

The chain employs TRBV4-1 and TRBJ2-1, with a tentative D call TRBD2 (6 bases). The J call is doubtful: the DNA matches TRBJ2-7 better. The germline CDR1 and CDR2 sequences are MGHRA and YSYEKL. The CDR3 consists of 17 residues. The CDR3 DNA reads TGCGCCAGCAGCCAAGATCCAGGTAGCGGAGCCTACAATGAGCAGTACTTC. It is translated as CASSQDPGSGAYNEQYF.

The table lists this clonotype with a few counts. This chain uses TRBV12-3 or TRBV12-4 with TRBJ2-1; 7 bases match TRBD2. J gave up 4 bases and V 6 bases, and 12 bases lay outside the gene matches. This CDR3 is built from 16 residues. CDR3 sequence: CASSLGSLAVYNEQFF. The CDR3 coding sequence is TGTGCCAGCAGCTTGGGGAGTCTAGCGGTTTACAATGAGCAGTTCTTC.

This clonotype turned up a few times. V and J are TRBV11-2 and TRBJ2-1; 7 bases agree with TRBD1. The germline V gene has CDR1 SGHAT and CDR2 FQNNGV. This CDR3 region has 15 residues. The V segment lost 1 base and the J segment 7 bases; nucleotides outside the gene matches: 7. In DNA form, the CDR3 reads TGTGCCAGCAGCTTAGGGACAGGAGTAGTGAATGAGCAGTTCTTC. Amino acid sequence: CASSLGTGVVNEQFF.

This clonotype was seen more than once but under ten times. The rearrangement joins TRBV20-1 to TRBJ2-7; D gene unclear. With 6 bases removed from V and 7 bases from J, the gap between germline ends came to 19 bases. The CDR3 has 13 residues. CDR1 is DFQATT, CDR2 SNEGSKA, per germline (reference sequence). CDR3 DNA: TGCAGTGCAACCTCCGACCTGGCTTTAGAGCAGTACTTC. Translated: CSATSDLALEQYF.

The rearrangement joins TRBV7-9 to TRBJ1-2; D not certain. CDR1 and CDR2 (germline): SEHNR, FQNEAQ (reference sequence). The CDR3 runs to 15 residues. V was clipped by 5 bases and J by 2 bases, with 15 bases between them. The CDR3 spells CASSTDQPLNYGYTF. CDR3 DNA sequence: TGTGCCAGCAGCACAGACCAGCCCCTCAACTATGGCTACACCTTC.

This sequence joins TRBV4-3 and TRBJ2-5; D is unclear. V lost 0 bases, J lost 1 base, and 9 bases lay in between. Germline CDR1 LGHNA, CDR2 YSLEER. This CDR3 has 15 residues. The DNA of the CDR3 is TGCGCCAGCAGCCAAGAGTATTTGGCCCAAGAGACCCAGTACTTC. Translation: CASSQEYLAQETQYF.

The chain combines TRBV9 with TRBJ2-3, with 9 bases aligning to TRBD2. The junction had 8 bases not matched to a gene; V was cut back by 0 bases and J by 6 bases. Germline CDR1 SGDLS, CDR2 YYNGEE. The CDR3 consists of 16 residues. The CDR3 region is CASSVGLAGLLDTQYF. In DNA form, the CDR3 reads TGTGCCAGCAGCGTAGGGCTAGCGGGGCTGCTCGATACGCAGTATTTT.

The table lists this clonotype with many counts. This rearrangement joins TRBV7-9 to TRBJ1-1, with a possible D match to TRBD1 (6 bases). The CDR3 consists of 14 residues. The germline V and J ends were trimmed by 0 bases and 1 base, with 6 bases remaining between them. Per the germline V gene, CDR1 is SEHNR and CDR2 is FQNEAQ (reference sequence). CDR3 in DNA: TGTGCCAGCAGCTTAGCACAGGGGAACACTGAAGCTTTCTTT. Protein sequence: CASSLAQGNTEAFF.

This clonotype was seen more than once but under ten times. The V call is TRBV5-1, the J call TRBJ2-2; D uncertain. The CDR3 has 14 residues. Trimming removed 4 bases at V and 4 bases at J, with 11 bases between. Germline CDR1 is SGHRS and CDR2 is YFSETQ. The CDR3 loop is CASSGDSFTGELFF. CDR3 DNA: TGCGCCAGCAGCGGGGATTCGTTCACCGGGGAGCTGTTTTTT.

The rearrangement links TRBV5-1 to TRBJ2-3, with D unclear. Per germline, CDR1 SGHRS and CDR2 YFSETQ. The length of the CDR3 is 14 residues. V was cut by 0 bases and J by 4 bases, with 9 bases left in between. The CDR3 spells CASSLAQIPDTQYF. The CDR3, as DNA: TGCGCCAGCAGCTTGGCCCAGATACCAGATACGCAGTATTTT.